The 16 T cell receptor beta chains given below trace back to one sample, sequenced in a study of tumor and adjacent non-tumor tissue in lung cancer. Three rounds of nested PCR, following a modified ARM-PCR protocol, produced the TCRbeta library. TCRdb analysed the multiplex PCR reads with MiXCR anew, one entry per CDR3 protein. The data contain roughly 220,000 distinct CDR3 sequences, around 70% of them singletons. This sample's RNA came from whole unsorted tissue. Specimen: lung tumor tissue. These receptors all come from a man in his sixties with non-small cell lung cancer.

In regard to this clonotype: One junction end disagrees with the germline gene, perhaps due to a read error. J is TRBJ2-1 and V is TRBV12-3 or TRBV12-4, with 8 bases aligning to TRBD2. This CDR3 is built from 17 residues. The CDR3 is CGSSPNRTGGISNEQFF. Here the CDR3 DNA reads TGTGGCAGCAGCCCCAACCGGACGGGGGGGATATCGAATGAGCAGTTCTTC.

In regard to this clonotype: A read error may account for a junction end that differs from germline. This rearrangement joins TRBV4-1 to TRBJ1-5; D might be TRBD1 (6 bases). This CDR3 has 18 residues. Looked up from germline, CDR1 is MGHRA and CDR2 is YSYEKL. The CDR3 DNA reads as TGCGCCAGCAACCAAGAGGGGGGACAAGGGGCCCGTTCCTTTCCCCAGCATTTT. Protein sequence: CASNQEGGQGARSFPQHF.

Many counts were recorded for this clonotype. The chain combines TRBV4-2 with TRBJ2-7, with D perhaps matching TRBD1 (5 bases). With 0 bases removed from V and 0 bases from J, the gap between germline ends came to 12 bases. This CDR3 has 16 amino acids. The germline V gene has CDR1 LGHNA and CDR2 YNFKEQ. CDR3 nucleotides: TGTGCCAGCAGCCAAGATCAGGGCAGCAACTCCTACGAGCAGTACTTC. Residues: CASSQDQGSNSYEQYF.

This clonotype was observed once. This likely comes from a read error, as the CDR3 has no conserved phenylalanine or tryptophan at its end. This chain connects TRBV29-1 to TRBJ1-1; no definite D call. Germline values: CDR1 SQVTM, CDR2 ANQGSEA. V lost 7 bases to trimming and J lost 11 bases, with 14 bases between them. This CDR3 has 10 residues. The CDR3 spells CSGREAGAFI. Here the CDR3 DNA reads TGCAGCGGGCGGGAGGCTGGGGCTTTCATT.

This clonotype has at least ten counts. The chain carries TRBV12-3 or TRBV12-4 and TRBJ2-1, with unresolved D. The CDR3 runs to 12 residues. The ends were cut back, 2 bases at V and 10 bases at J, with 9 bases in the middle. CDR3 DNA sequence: TGTGCCAGCAGTTTAAACGGGTGGGAGCAGTTCTTC. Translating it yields CASSLNGWEQFF.

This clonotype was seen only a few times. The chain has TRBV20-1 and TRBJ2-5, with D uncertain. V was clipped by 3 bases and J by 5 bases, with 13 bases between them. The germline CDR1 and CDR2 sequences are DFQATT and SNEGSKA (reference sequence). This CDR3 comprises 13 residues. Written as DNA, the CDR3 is TGCAGTGCTAGGGGTCAGCACCCGGAGACCCAGTACTTC. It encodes CSARGQHPETQYF.

In nucleotides, the CDR3 is TGCAGCGTCACCGGGACAGGGACCTACGAGCAGTACTTC. Translating it yields CSVTGTGTYEQYF. The chain carries TRBV29-1 and TRBJ2-7, with 9 positions matching TRBD1. CDR3 length: 13 amino acids. V shed 6 bases, J shed 2 bases, and the junction held 5 bases outside the gene matches. CDR1 and CDR2 from the germline V gene are SQVTM and ANQGSEA.

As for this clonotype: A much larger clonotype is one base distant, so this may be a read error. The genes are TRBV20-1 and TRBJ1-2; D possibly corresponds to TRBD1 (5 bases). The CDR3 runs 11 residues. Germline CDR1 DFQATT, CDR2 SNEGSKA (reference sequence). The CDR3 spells CSAAGRRQQKF. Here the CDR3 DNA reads TGCAGTGCGGCCGGGCGGAGACAGCAAAAATTC.

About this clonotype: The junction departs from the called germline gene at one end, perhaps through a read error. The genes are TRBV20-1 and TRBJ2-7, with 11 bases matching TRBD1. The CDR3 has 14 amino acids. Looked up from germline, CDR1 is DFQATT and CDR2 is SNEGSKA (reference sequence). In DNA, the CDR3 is TGCAGTGCTTATCACGGGACAGGGGGGCACGAGCAATACTTC. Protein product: CSAYHGTGGHEQYF.

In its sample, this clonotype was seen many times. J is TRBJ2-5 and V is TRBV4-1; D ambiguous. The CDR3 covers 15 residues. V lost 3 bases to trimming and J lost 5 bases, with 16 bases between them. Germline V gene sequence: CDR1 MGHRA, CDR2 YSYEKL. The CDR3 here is CASSHLASAWETQYF. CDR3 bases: TGCGCCAGCAGCCACTTGGCTTCGGCGTGGGAGACCCAGTACTTC.

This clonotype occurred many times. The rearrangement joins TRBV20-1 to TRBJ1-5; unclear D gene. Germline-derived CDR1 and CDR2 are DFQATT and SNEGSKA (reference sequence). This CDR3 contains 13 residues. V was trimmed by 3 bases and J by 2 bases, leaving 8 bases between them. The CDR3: CSASARGNQPQHF. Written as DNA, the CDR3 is TGCAGTGCTAGCGCGCGGGGCAATCAGCCCCAGCATTTT.

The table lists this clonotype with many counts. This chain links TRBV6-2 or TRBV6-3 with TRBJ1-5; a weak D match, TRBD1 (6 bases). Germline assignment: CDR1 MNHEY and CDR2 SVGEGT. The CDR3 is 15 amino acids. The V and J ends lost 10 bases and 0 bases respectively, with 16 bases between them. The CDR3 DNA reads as TGTGCCACATCCCCTGGACAGACTAGCAATCAGCCCCAGCATTTT. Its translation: CATSPGQTSNQPQHF.

CDR3 region: CSVHNTDQPQHF. In DNA form, the CDR3 reads TGCAGTGTTCACAACACGGATCAGCCCCAGCATTTT. The chain couples TRBV20-1 to TRBJ1-5; D unclear. This CDR3 comprises 12 residues. Trimming cost V 7 bases and J 5 bases, with 12 bases left between them. Germline-derived CDR1 and CDR2 are DFQATT and SNEGSKA (reference sequence).

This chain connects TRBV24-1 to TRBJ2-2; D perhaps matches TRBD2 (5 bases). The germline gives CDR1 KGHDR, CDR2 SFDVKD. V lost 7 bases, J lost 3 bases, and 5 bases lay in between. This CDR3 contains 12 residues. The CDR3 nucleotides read TGTGCCACCAGGAGGGACACCGGGGAGCTGTTTTTT. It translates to CATRRDTGELFF.

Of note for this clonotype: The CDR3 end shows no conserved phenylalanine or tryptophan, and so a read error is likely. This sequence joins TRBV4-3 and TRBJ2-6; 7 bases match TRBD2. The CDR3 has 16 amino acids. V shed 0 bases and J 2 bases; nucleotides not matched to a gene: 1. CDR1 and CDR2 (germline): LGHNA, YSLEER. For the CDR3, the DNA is TGCGCCAGCAGCCAAGAGGGAGGGGCTGGGGCCAACGTCCTGACTCTC. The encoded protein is CASSQEGGAGANVLTL.

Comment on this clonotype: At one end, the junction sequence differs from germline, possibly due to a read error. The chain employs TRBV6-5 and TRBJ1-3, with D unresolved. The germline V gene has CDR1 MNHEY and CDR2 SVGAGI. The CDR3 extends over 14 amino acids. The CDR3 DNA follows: TGTGCCAGCAGCTTCGGACGCTCTGGAAACATCATATATTTT. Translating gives CASSFGRSGNIIYF.